These T cell receptor beta chains were read from a single sample in a study of vaccination and CD4 T cells after COVID-19. These receptors' antigens are unknown. TCRdb independently ran MiXCR on the PCR reads; one entry per CDR3 protein. The sample includes around 16,000 distinct CDR3 sequences, 45% to 60% seen only once; the top ten take 20%. This specimen consisted of CD4+ T cells from blood, cultured in vitro, obtained before SARS-CoV-2 vaccination. These receptors were collected from a human donor who had recovered from COVID-19. The CDR3 runs from the conserved cysteine through the conserved F or W. A D gene is named only where the DNA matches it firmly. Clone size is shown for a subset of rows, as once, few, many or a class of expanded clone.

d_call j_call v_call clone_size cdr3_aa cdr3_nt
- TRBJ2-7 TRBV11-2 few CASSLGGASGAPGANEQYF TGTGCCAGCAGCTTAGGTGGGGCTAGCGGAGCTCCAGGGGCCAACGAGCAGTACTTC
- TRBJ2-5 TRBV6-2/TRBV6-3 - CASSRGLQETQYF TGTGCCAGCAGTAGGGGACTCCAAGAGACCCAGTACTTC
- TRBJ2-2 TRBV20-1 - CSARVDLLTGELFF TGCAGTGCTAGAGTGGATCTCCTGACCGGGGAGCTGTTTTTT
- TRBJ2-7 TRBV11-2 - CASSLDRSYEQYF TGTGCCAGCAGCTTAGATCGGAGCTACGAGCAGTACTTC
TRBD2 TRBJ2-5 TRBV7-9 - CASRTGREETQYF TGTGCCAGCAGGACGGGGAGGGAAGAGACCCAGTACTTC
TRBD1 TRBJ2-5 TRBV5-4 - CASSPRNRGMETQYF TGTGCCAGCAGTCCGCGGAACAGGGGGATGGAGACCCAGTACTTC
TRBD1 TRBJ2-7 TRBV5-4 - CASSSKSRDSPNEQYF TGTGCCAGCAGCTCCAAATCCCGGGACAGCCCCAACGAGCAGTACTTC
- TRBJ1-5 TRBV20-1 few CSARDGREGNQPQHF TGCAGTGCTAGAGATGGTAGGGAGGGCAATCAGCCCCAGCATTTT
- TRBJ2-7 TRBV15 - CATSRTAGEQYF TGTGCCACCAGCAGAACGGCGGGTGAGCAGTACTTC
TRBD1 TRBJ2-7 TRBV7-8 - CASGTGSYEQYF TGTGCCAGCGGGACAGGGTCCTACGAGCAGTACTTC
TRBD2 TRBJ2-3 TRBV7-3 - CASSLTSDADTQYF TGTGCCAGCAGCTTGACTAGCGATGCAGATACGCAGTATTTT
- TRBJ2-7 TRBV6-1 - CASRQGYEQYF TGTGCCAGCAGACAGGGTTACGAGCAGTACTTC
TRBD2 TRBJ2-1 TRBV6-1 - CASSPGLAGLNEQFF TGTGCCAGCAGCCCGGGACTAGCGGGATTAAATGAGCAGTTCTTC
- TRBJ2-2 TRBV6-5 - CASSYSSGNPGELFF TGTGCCAGCAGTTACTCTTCGGGCAACCCCGGGGAGCTGTTTTTT
- TRBJ1-6 TRBV7-2 - CAILDRVKSPLHF TGTGCCATTCTAGACAGAGTAAAGTCACCCCTCCACTTT
- TRBJ1-1 TRBV6-2/TRBV6-3 few CASSYSYRTANTEAFF TGTGCCAGCAGTTACTCGTACCGGACGGCGAACACTGAAGCTTTCTTT
TRBD2 TRBJ2-3 TRBV6-1 - CASSPAGVRDTQYF TGTGCCAGCAGCCCAGCGGGAGTTCGGGATACGCAGTATTTT
- TRBJ1-6 TRBV6-1 - CASRTGRRDFYPLHF TGTGCCAGCAGGACCGGGAGACGGGACTTCTACCCCCTCCACTTT
- TRBJ1-2 TRBV10-3 - CAISESGGGRKGLTF TGTGCCATCAGTGAGTCGGGGGGCGGGAGAAAGGGCCTCACCTTC